The 10 T cell receptor beta chains in this list originate from one sample, sequenced in a study of HIV-infected patients and healthy controls. Whole blood was used without fractionation, so all unsorted peripheral T cells were included. Reverse transcription used around 500 ng RNA and constant-region primers for alpha and beta. Using multiplexing indices, alpha and beta chain libraries were generated apart by chain-specific third strand synthesis. TCRdb reprocessed the 5' RACE reads via MiXCR and lists one record per CDR3 protein. The table includes 15,000 to 20,000 distinct CDR3 sequences, roughly a tenth detected once. The sequenced material came from blood. The receptors derive from an adult in good health.

This clonotype has ten or more counts. This chain connects TRBV12-5 to TRBJ2-2, with 9 bases that match TRBD2. Germline CDR1 reads LGHNT; CDR2 reads FRNRAP. The ends lost 5 bases at V and 4 bases at J; junction bases unmatched: 2. There are 14 residues in the CDR3. This chain's CDR3 is CASGLAGRTGELFF. The CDR3 bases are TGTGCTAGTGGTCTAGCGGGACGCACCGGGGAGCTGTTTTTT.

This clonotype turned up a few times. V gene TRBV5-6 combines with J gene TRBJ1-5; the D gene is possibly TRBD1 (6 bases). Germline values: CDR1 SGHDT, CDR2 YYEEEE. V was clipped by 0 bases and J by 4 bases, with 11 bases between them. The CDR3 covers 15 residues. CDR3 sequence reads: CASSLGPQGNQPQHF. The CDR3 DNA reads TGTGCCAGCAGCTTGGGCCCGCAGGGGAATCAGCCCCAGCATTTT.

This clonotype showed up just a few times. The rearrangement joins TRBV28 to TRBJ2-3; 9 positions match TRBD1. CDR3 length: 16 amino acids. Germline V lookup: CDR1 MDHEN, CDR2 SYDVKM. Trimming cost V 4 bases and J 1 base; bases outside gene matches: 6. The DNA for the CDR3 is TGTGCCAGCAGTTCTCAGACAGGGGGAGGCACAGATACGCAGTATTTT. Amino acid sequence: CASSSQTGGGTDTQYF. Full variable domain (missing parts from reference TRBV28 and TRBJ2-3): DVKVTQSSRYLVKRTGEKVFLECVQDMDHENMFWYRQDPGLGLRLIYFSYDVKMKEKGDIPEGYSVSREKKERFSLILESASTNQTSMYLCASSSQTGGGTDTQYFGPGTRLTVL.

This clonotype was detected many times. This chain joins TRBV12-3 or TRBV12-4 and TRBJ2-3; D is uncertain. The CDR3 covers 12 residues. The V end was cut by 1 base, the J end by 5 bases, with 4 bases between. In DNA form, the CDR3 reads TGTGCCAGCAGTTTAGATAGAGATACGCAGTATTTT. As protein: CASSLDRDTQYF.

This clonotype was counted many times. The J gene is TRBJ1-5, the V gene TRBV7-2; 7 positions match TRBD1. Germline trimming cut 1 base from V and 3 bases from J; bases unmatched to any gene: 3. The CDR3 consists of 15 residues. Germline CDR1 is SGHTA and CDR2 is FQGNSA. This CDR3 reads CASSLVQGLNQPQHF. The CDR3 region has the DNA TGTGCCAGCAGCTTAGTACAGGGGCTCAATCAGCCCCAGCATTTT.

This clonotype was seen repeatedly, ten times or more. The gene calls are TRBV12-3 or TRBV12-4 and TRBJ1-1, with D possibly matching TRBD1 (6 bases). The V end lost 6 bases, the J end lost 6 bases, and 14 bases lay between the germline ends. The CDR3 runs to 13 residues. CDR3 residues: CASSSTGGAEAFF. The CDR3 DNA follows: TGTGCCAGCAGCTCGACAGGAGGTGCTGAAGCTTTCTTT.

This chain's CDR3 is CASWTGTSVNEQYF. CDR3 bases: TGTGCCAGCTGGACCGGGACTAGCGTGAACGAGCAGTACTTC. The chain combines TRBV6-6 with TRBJ2-7, with 10 positions matching TRBD2. V trimming: 8 bases; J trimming: 5 bases; junction bases outside the gene matches: 9. CDR3 length: 14 residues. In germline, CDR1 is MNHNY, CDR2 SVGAGI (reference sequence).

This clonotype was observed at least ten times. The rearrangement links TRBV6-5 to TRBJ2-3; 10 bases map to TRBD2. J gave up 1 base and V 6 bases, and 4 bases lay outside the gene matches. Germline loops: CDR1 MNHEY, CDR2 SVGAGI. The CDR3 runs to 15 residues. The CDR3 region is CASRYLAGGTDTQYF. DNA for the CDR3: TGTGCCAGCAGATATCTAGCGGGAGGCACAGATACGCAGTATTTT.

This clonotype came up many times. The chain couples TRBV6-5 to TRBJ2-4; D remains unclear. V lost 5 bases and J lost 0, with 8 bases in between. Germline V gene data show CDR1 as MNHEY and CDR2 as SVGAGI. The CDR3 has 14 amino acids. The CDR3: CASSRAIAKNIQYF. In DNA form, the CDR3 reads TGTGCCAGCAGTCGGGCGATAGCCAAAAACATTCAGTACTTC.

This clonotype qualifies as medium-sized. V usage is TRBV2 and J usage is TRBJ2-3; 9 nucleotides match TRBD1. Per the germline V gene, CDR1 is SNHLY and CDR2 is FYNNEI. J gave up 5 bases and V 2 bases, and 5 bases lay outside the gene matches. CDR3 length: 15 amino acids. CDR3 residues: CASSETGQGGDTQYF. DNA for the CDR3: TGTGCCAGCAGTGAAACGGGACAGGGAGGAGATACGCAGTATTTT. Combining the CDR3 with reference TRBV2 and TRBJ2-3 gives the whole variable domain EPEVTQTPSHQVTQMGQEVILRCVPISNHLYFYWYRQILGQKVEFLVSFYNNEISEKSEIFDDQFSVERPDGSNFTLKIRSTKLEDSAMYFCASSETGQGGDTQYFGPGTRLTVL.